This T cell receptor beta chain derives from a study of blood T cell repertoires in COVID-19. At the level of the study: Sample material is recorded as cDNA or gDNA derived from T cells, B-cell-depleted T cells, or PBMCs.

Points on this clone: The same CDR3 also results from other DNA sequences found in this sample.

How the authors handled the data: Estimation of nucleated cell counts was performed using reference gene primer amplification. Generated by immunoSEQ multiplex PCR, the TCRdb table keeps only in-frame clones and is missing some. The V and J calls and the clone size are those of that table, but D and trimming were determined from the DNA. The sample gives under 300,000 clones, about 84% of which show up once; approximately 13% is in the top ten. The CDR3 extends over 14 amino acids. The V and J ends lost 1 base and 4 bases, in that order; junction bases with no gene match: 4. The germline V gene encodes CDR1 SGHDN and CDR2 FVKESK.

The chain links TRBV14 to TRBJ2-7; 7 nucleotides agree with TRBD1. Specimen: peripheral blood. This sequence originates from an elderly man with acute or convalescent COVID-19. CDR3 sequence reads: CASSQGQGGYEQYF. The DNA of the CDR3 is TGTGCCAGCAGCCAAGGACAGGGTGGGTACGAGCAGTACTTC.